The source of this T cell receptor (beta chain) is a study of blood T cell repertoires in COVID-19. Study as a whole: Samples taken during acute and convalescent COVID-19 were collected in the United States, Italy and Spain.

V was shortened by 3 bases and J by 5 bases, with 11 bases between the two germline ends. The CDR3 has 12 residues. CDR1 GTSNPN and CDR2 SVGIG come from the germline V gene (reference sequence). Per the authors' pipeline: Amplifying reference gene primers gave estimates of nucleated cell counts. The method was immunoSEQ multiplex PCR; TCRdb's version includes in-frame clones alone and lacks a portion of them. The V and J calls and the clone size are those of that table, but D and trimming were determined from the DNA. The sample carries about 71,000 clones, 82% recorded once. This receptor was obtained from a woman over 75 with acute or convalescent COVID-19. The source material was peripheral blood. The genes are TRBV30 and TRBJ2-7, with D tentatively TRBD1 (6 bases). The CDR3 here is CAWRTGYDEQYF. The CDR3 bases are TGTGCCTGGAGGACAGGATACGACGAGCAGTACTTC.